The 12 T cell receptor beta chains below all came from one sample that was sequenced in a study of blood T cell repertoires in COVID-19. The repertoire was sequenced with immunoSEQ multiplex PCR; TCRdb's copy has only in-frame clones and lacks some. The sample lists tens of thousands of clones; more than 60% were seen once. The sequenced material came from peripheral blood. The receptors were sampled from a human donor with active or convalescent COVID-19. The donor label of this sample is uncertain.

The rearrangement joins TRBV7-9 to TRBJ2-3; D remains unclear. V lost 2 bases and J 4 bases, leaving 16 bases between the germline ends. CDR3 length: 16 residues. The germline gives CDR1 SEHNR, CDR2 FQNEAQ (reference sequence). CDR3 loop: CASSLTWRQRSDTQYF. The CDR3 DNA sequence: TGTGCCAGCAGCTTAACTTGGCGGCAGAGGTCAGATACGCAGTATTTT.

This rearrangement joins TRBV4-3 to TRBJ1-4; possible D gene TRBD1, 6 bases. Trimming took 4 bases from V and 8 from J, leaving 17 bases between them. CDR1 and CDR2 (germline): LGHNA, YSLEER. This CDR3 comprises 15 residues. The CDR3 DNA sequence: TGCGCCAGCAGCCGTAGTGGGGGGCGGGAGGAAAAACTGTTTTTT. It encodes CASSRSGGREEKLFF.

The chain links TRBV27 to TRBJ2-7; the match to TRBD2 covers 7 bases. This CDR3 has 16 amino acids. The germline V gene has CDR1 MNHEY and CDR2 SMNVEV (reference sequence). With 2 bases clipped from V and 7 bases from J, the junction kept 14 bases outside the gene matches. The CDR3 region has the DNA TGTGCCAGCAGTTTAACTCGGGACTATAAGATAACGGAGCAGTACTTC. Translating gives CASSLTRDYKITEQYF.

The chain has TRBV7-8 and TRBJ2-7, with a possible D match to TRBD2 (6 bases). The CDR3 is made up of 15 amino acids. Trimming stripped 1 base from V and 0 bases from J, with 10 bases between. Germline CDR1 SGHVS, CDR2 FQNEAQ. This CDR3 is CASSLVAGNSYEQYF. The CDR3 coding sequence is TGTGCCAGCAGCTTAGTGGCGGGAAACTCCTACGAGCAGTACTTC.

This clone has just a few counts. The chain employs TRBV19 and TRBJ1-1; TRBD1 agrees at 8 bases. This CDR3 is 14 amino acids long. The trim removed 1 base at V and 10 bases at J, leaving 8 bases unmatched. Germline V lookup: CDR1 LNHDA, CDR2 SQIVND (reference sequence). This chain's CDR3 is CASSIGRDRGGAFF. The CDR3 nucleotides are TGTGCCAGTAGTATAGGCCGCGACAGGGGAGGAGCTTTCTTT.

On this clone: One end of the junction varies from germline; a read error may be responsible. V usage is TRBV19 and J usage is TRBJ2-7, with TRBD2 matching over 10 bases. The CDR3 length is 14 residues. Germline V gene data show CDR1 as LNHDA and CDR2 as SQIVND (reference sequence). CDR3 amino acids: CASSLTSGPYGQYF. CDR3 coding DNA: TGTGCCAGTAGTCTGACTAGCGGGCCCTACGGGCAGTACTTC.

The rearrangement uses TRBV11-1 and TRBJ2-1; D might be TRBD2 (6 bases). This CDR3 has 13 residues. Germline V gene sequence: CDR1 SGHAT, CDR2 FQDESV (reference sequence). V was trimmed by 5 bases and J by 9 bases, leaving 14 bases between them. The CDR3 nucleotides are TGTGCCAGCAGCAAACGGGGGTCAGGTGAGCAGTTCTTC. It yields the protein CASSKRGSGEQFF. Full variable domain (remainder filled in from reference TRBV11-1 and TRBJ2-1): EAEVAQSPRYKITEKSQAVAFWCDPISGHATLYWYRQILGQGPELLVQFQDESVVDDSQLPKDRFSAERLKGVDSTLKIQPAELGDSAMYLCASSKRGSGEQFFGPGTRLTVL.

This rearrangement joins TRBV18 to TRBJ1-2; D may be TRBD1 (5 bases). V gave up 1 base and J gave up 4 bases, with 10 bases separating them. Germline assignment: CDR1 KGHSH and CDR2 LQKENI. CDR3 length: 14 residues. The CDR3 protein is CASSPRQGSYGYTF. The CDR3 DNA reads as TGTGCCAGCTCACCACGCCAGGGTAGCTATGGCTACACCTTC.

V usage is TRBV5-1 and J usage is TRBJ2-5; 7 bases are shared with TRBD2. The CDR3 sequence is 14 residues long. J lost 5 bases, V lost 4 bases, and 8 bases had no gene match. Germline loops: CDR1 SGHRS, CDR2 YFSETQ. The CDR3: CASSTGRGGETQYF. The CDR3 DNA reads as TGCGCCAGCAGCACCGGACGGGGAGGGGAGACCCAGTACTTC. Using reference TRBV5-1 and TRBJ2-5 for the parts outside the CDR3, the full variable domain is KAGVTQTPRYLIKTRGQQVTLSCSPISGHRSVSWYQQTPGQGLQFLFEYFSETQRNKGNFPGRFSGRQFSNSRSEMNVSTLELGDSALYLCASSTGRGGETQYFGPGTRLLVL.

The chain's CDR3 is CAWRIGNQPQHF. The CDR3 DNA reads TGTGCCTGGAGGATCGGTAATCAGCCCCAGCATTTT. The J gene is TRBJ1-5, the V gene TRBV30; no firm D call. Trimming stripped 3 bases from V and 4 bases from J, with 7 bases between. Germline-derived CDR1 and CDR2 are GTSNPN and SVGIG (reference sequence). The CDR3 consists of 12 residues.

DNA of the CDR3: TGTGCCAGTAGTGTTCCGGGACAGGAGGGTTCACCCCTCCACTTT. This codes for CASSVPGQEGSPLHF. The V gene is TRBV19, the J gene TRBJ1-6; TRBD1 matches 8 bases. V lost 5 bases to trimming and J lost 9 bases; unmatched junction nucleotides: 9. In germline, CDR1 is LNHDA, CDR2 SQIVND (reference sequence). This CDR3 region has 15 residues.

The CDR3 here is CASSLEGISLHEQFF. CDR3 in DNA: TGTGCCAGCAGCTTAGAGGGGATTTCCCTTCATGAGCAGTTCTTC. This chain uses TRBV7-6 with TRBJ2-1; the D gene is possibly TRBD1 (5 bases). There are 15 residues in the CDR3. The V end was cut by 1 base, the J end by 8 bases, with 15 bases between. Germline values: CDR1 SGHVS, CDR2 FNYEAQ.